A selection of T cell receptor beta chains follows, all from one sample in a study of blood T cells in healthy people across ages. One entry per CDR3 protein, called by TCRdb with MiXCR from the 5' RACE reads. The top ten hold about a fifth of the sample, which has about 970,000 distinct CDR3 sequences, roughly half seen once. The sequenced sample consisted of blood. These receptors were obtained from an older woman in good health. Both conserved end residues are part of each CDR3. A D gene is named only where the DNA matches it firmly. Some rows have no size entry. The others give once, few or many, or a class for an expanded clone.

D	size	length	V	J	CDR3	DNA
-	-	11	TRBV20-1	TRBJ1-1	CRGVFFAEAFF	TGCAGGGGGGTATTTTTCGCTGAAGCTTTCTTT
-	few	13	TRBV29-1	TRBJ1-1	CSVEGDSNTEAFF	TGCAGCGTTGAGGGGGACTCGAACACTGAAGCTTTCTTT
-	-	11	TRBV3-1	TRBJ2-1	CASSHRNEQFF	TGTGCCAGCAGCCACAGAAATGAGCAGTTCTTC
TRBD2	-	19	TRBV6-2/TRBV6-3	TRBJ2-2	CASSRIGQGLAANTGELFF	TGTGCCAGCAGTCGGATAGGCCAAGGGCTAGCGGCGAACACCGGGGAGCTGTTTTTT
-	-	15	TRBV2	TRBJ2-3	CASSYLGGRADTQYF	TGTGCCAGCTCTTACTTGGGGGGGCGCGCAGATACGCAGTATTTT
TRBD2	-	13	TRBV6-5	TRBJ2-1	CASSASGSDEQFF	TGTGCCAGCAGCGCTAGCGGGAGCGATGAGCAGTTCTTC
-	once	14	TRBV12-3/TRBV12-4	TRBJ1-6	CASKVGRVGSPLHF	TGTGCCAGCAAGGTTGGGCGAGTGGGTTCACCCCTCCACTTT
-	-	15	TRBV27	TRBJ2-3	CASSFGGLGSDTQYF	TGTGCCAGCAGTTTCGGGGGGCTCGGGTCAGATACGCAGTATTTT
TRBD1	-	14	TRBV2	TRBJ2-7	CASSGNRGPYEQYF	TGTGCCAGCAGTGGCAACAGGGGACCCTACGAGCAGTACTTC
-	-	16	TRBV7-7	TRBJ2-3	CASSPVRGGSTDTQYF	TGTGCCAGCAGCCCGGTGCGAGGGGGTTCCACAGATACGCAGTATTTT
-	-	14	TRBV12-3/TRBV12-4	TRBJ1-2	CASRPKSDFYGYTF	TGTGCCAGCAGACCGAAGTCGGATTTCTATGGCTACACCTTC
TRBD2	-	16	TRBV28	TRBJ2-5	CASSLPLAGEYETQYF	TGTGCCAGCAGCCTCCCCCTAGCGGGAGAGTATGAGACCCAGTACTTC
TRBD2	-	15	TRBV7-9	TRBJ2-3	CASSFGLGDTDTQYF	TGTGCCAGCAGCTTCGGACTAGGGGACACAGATACGCAGTATTTT
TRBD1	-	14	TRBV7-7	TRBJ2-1	CASSLGTGDSEQFF	TGTGCCAGCAGCTTAGGGACAGGGGATAGTGAGCAGTTCTTC
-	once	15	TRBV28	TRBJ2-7	CASTNTGSRVYEQYF	TGTGCCAGCACAAATACCGGGTCTAGAGTCTACGAGCAGTACTTC
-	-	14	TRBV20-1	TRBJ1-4	CSARDQVREEKLFF	TGCAGTGCTAGAGATCAGGTCCGAGAGGAAAAACTGTTTTTT
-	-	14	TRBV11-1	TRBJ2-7	CASRSDSYSYEQYF	TGTGCCAGCAGGTCGGACAGCTACTCCTACGAGCAGTACTTC
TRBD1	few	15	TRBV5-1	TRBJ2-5	CASSRVRDRGETQYF	TGCGCCAGCAGCCGCGTCCGGGACAGGGGAGAGACCCAGTACTTC
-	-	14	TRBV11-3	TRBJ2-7	CASSPRRNSYEQYF	TGTGCCAGCAGCCCCCGACGAAACTCCTACGAGCAGTACTTC
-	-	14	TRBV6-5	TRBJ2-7	CASSADFSPYEQYF	TGTGCCAGCAGTGCGGACTTCTCTCCCTACGAGCAGTACTTC
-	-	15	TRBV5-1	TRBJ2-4	CASSLGDQVKNIQYF	TGCGCCAGCAGCTTGGGGGACCAAGTCAAAAACATTCAGTACTTC
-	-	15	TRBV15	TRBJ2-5	CATSRDVESSNEQYF	TGTGCCACCAGCAGAGATGTCGAGAGTAGCAATGAGCAGTACTTC
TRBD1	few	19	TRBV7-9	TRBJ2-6	CASSSRGTGATSGANVLTF	TGTGCCAGCAGCTCCCGTGGGACAGGGGCCACCTCTGGGGCCAACGTCCTGACTTTC
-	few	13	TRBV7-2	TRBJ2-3	CASSRGYTDTQYF	TGTGCCAGCAGTAGGGGGTACACAGATACGCAGTATTTT
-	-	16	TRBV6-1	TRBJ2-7	CASSELSGVASYEQYF	TGTGCCAGCAGTGAGCTCTCAGGGGTTGCCTCATACGAGCAGTACTTC
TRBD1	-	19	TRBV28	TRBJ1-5	CASSPGDREMGASDQPQHF	TGTGCCAGCAGCCCCGGGGACAGGGAAATGGGGGCTAGCGATCAGCCCCAGCATTTT
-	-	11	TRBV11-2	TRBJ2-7	CASTETHEQYF	TGTGCCAGCACCGAGACTCACGAGCAGTACTTC
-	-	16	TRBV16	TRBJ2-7	CASNAAGTGSSYEQYF	TGTGCCAGCAATGCGGCTGGGACCGGGAGCTCCTACGAGCAGTACTTC
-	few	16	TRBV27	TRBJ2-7	CASSLSWKTTTYEQYF	TGTGCCAGCAGTTTATCCTGGAAAACAACAACCTACGAGCAGTACTTC
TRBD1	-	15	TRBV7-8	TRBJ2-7	CASSLGRTGFYEQYF	TGTGCCAGCAGCTTAGGGCGGACAGGGTTCTACGAGCAGTACTTC
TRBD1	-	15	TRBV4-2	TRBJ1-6	CASSRSGTDYSPLHF	TGTGCCAGCAGCCGATCCGGGACAGACTATTCACCCCTCCACTTT
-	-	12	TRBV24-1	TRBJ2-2	CAPLDRAGELFF	TGTGCCCCGTTGGATCGCGCCGGGGAGCTGTTTTTT
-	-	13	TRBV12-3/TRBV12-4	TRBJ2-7	CASSLGINYEQYF	TGTGCCAGCAGTTTAGGGATAAACTACGAGCAGTACTTC
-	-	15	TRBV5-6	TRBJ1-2	CASGSISRVGYGYTF	TGTGCCAGCGGCTCCATTTCCCGTGTGGGGTATGGCTACACCTTC
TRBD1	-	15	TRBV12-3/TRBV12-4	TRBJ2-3	CASSLGPGGADTEYF	TGTGCCAGCAGTTTAGGCCCAGGGGGAGCAGATACGGAGTATTTT
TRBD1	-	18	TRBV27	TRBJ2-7	CASSSPLQRQGQHYEQYF	TGTGCCAGCAGTTCCCCGCTCCAACGACAGGGGCAACACTACGAGCAGTACTTC
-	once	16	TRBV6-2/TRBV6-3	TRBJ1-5	CASSPPRWRGPQPQHF	TGTGCCAGCAGTCCCCCCCGGTGGAGGGGCCCTCAGCCCCAGCATTTT
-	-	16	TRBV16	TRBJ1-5	CASSQSKGDSNQPQHF	TGTGCCAGCAGCCAATCAAAGGGGGACAGCAATCAGCCCCAGCATTTT
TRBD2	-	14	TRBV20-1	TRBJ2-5	CSAIASGERKTQYF	TGCAGTGCTATCGCTAGCGGAGAAAGAAAGACCCAGTACTTC
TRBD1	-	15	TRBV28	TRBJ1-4	CASASTGGRWEKLFF	TGTGCCAGCGCCTCGACAGGGGGCCGGTGGGAAAAACTGTTTTTT
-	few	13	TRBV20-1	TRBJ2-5	CSGDVGDGETQYF	TGCAGTGGGGACGTAGGCGATGGGGAGACCCAGTACTTC
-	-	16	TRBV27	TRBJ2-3	CASSPSSGEHTDTQYF	TGTGCCAGCAGCCCATCGTCAGGGGAACACACGGATACGCAGTATTTT